Listed below are T cell receptor beta chains from one sample, sequenced in a study of CD8 T cells in ankylosing spondylitis. A single record per CDR3 protein comes from TCRdb applying MiXCR to the 5' RACE reads. The sample consists of fewer than 180,000 distinct CDR3 sequences, under 45% of them appearing once. The specimen sequenced was synovial fluid, either unsorted or a sorted T cell fraction (not recorded which). These receptors were collected from a male donor with ankylosing spondylitis. CDR3s include the opening cysteine and the closing phenylalanine or tryptophan. Each record gives: V gene, J gene, D gene, clone size, CDR3 protein, CDR3 DNA. A D gene is named only where the DNA matches it firmly. For some rows the clone size is stated as once, few or many, or as a class when expanded; others skip it.

V gene: TRBV25-1; J gene: TRBJ2-5; D gene: .; clone size: once; CDR3 protein: CASSEWDKEETQYF; CDR3 DNA: TGTGCCAGCAGTGAATGGGACAAGGAAGAGACCCAGTACTTC
V gene: TRBV4-1; J gene: TRBJ1-5; D gene: .; clone size: .; CDR3 protein: CASSQEGRTTPGNQPQHF; CDR3 DNA: TGCGCCAGCAGCCAAGAGGGGCGGACAACACCCGGCAATCAGCCCCAGCATTTT
V gene: TRBV20-1; J gene: TRBJ2-7; D gene: .; clone size: .; CDR3 protein: CSAELSDEQYF; CDR3 DNA: TGCAGTGCGGAGCTCTCGGACGAGCAGTACTTC
V gene: TRBV4-3; J gene: TRBJ1-1; D gene: .; clone size: .; CDR3 protein: CASSQDRTTLGTEAFF; CDR3 DNA: TGCGCCAGCAGCCAAGATAGAACCACCCTGGGTACTGAAGCTTTCTTT
V gene: TRBV7-2; J gene: TRBJ1-5; D gene: .; clone size: .; CDR3 protein: CASSRIGTASNQPQHF; CDR3 DNA: TGTGCCAGCAGCCGGATCGGGACCGCTAGCAATCAGCCCCAGCATTTT
V gene: TRBV27; J gene: TRBJ1-1; D gene: .; clone size: once; CDR3 protein: CASLGLIPGHLTEAFF; CDR3 DNA: TGTGCCAGCCTTGGCCTTATTCCGGGACATCTCACTGAAGCTTTCTTT
V gene: TRBV7-9; J gene: TRBJ1-1; D gene: .; clone size: .; CDR3 protein: CASSLAITGGTEAFF; CDR3 DNA: TGTGCCAGCAGCTTAGCGATAACAGGAGGCACTGAAGCTTTCTTT
V gene: TRBV28; J gene: TRBJ2-7; D gene: TRBD2; clone size: few; CDR3 protein: CASSSPGGGAREQYF; CDR3 DNA: TGTGCCAGCAGTTCACCTGGCGGGGGGGCGCGCGAGCAGTACTTC
V gene: TRBV10-2; J gene: TRBJ2-7; D gene: .; clone size: once; CDR3 protein: CASSPTHYEQYF; CDR3 DNA: TGCGCCAGCAGTCCAACTCACTACGAGCAGTACTTC
V gene: TRBV12-3/TRBV12-4; J gene: TRBJ2-1; D gene: TRBD2; clone size: .; CDR3 protein: CASSLALGRGYHNEQFF; CDR3 DNA: TGTGCCAGCAGTTTAGCCCTAGGGCGGGGGTACCACAATGAGCAGTTCTTC
V gene: TRBV11-2; J gene: TRBJ2-7; D gene: .; clone size: .; CDR3 protein: CASSSYKQVYEQYF; CDR3 DNA: TGTGCCAGCAGCTCTTATAAACAGGTGTACGAGCAGTACTTC
V gene: TRBV28; J gene: TRBJ1-6; D gene: TRBD1; clone size: .; CDR3 protein: CASSLTGTGVAPLHF; CDR3 DNA: TGTGCCAGCAGTTTAACAGGGACAGGGGTGGCACCCCTCCACTTT
V gene: TRBV7-6; J gene: TRBJ2-3; D gene: .; clone size: .; CDR3 protein: CASSLLARVRDTDTQYF; CDR3 DNA: TGTGCCAGCAGCTTACTAGCCCGAGTGCGGGATACAGATACGCAGTATTTT
V gene: TRBV12-3/TRBV12-4; J gene: TRBJ2-7; D gene: TRBD2; clone size: .; CDR3 protein: CASSDGLAGVYYEQYF; CDR3 DNA: TGTGCCAGCAGTGACGGACTAGCGGGCGTTTACTACGAGCAGTACTTC
V gene: TRBV5-1; J gene: TRBJ1-1; D gene: TRBD1; clone size: .; CDR3 protein: CASRYRVGQGLSGGEAFF; CDR3 DNA: TGCGCCAGCAGGTACCGAGTCGGACAGGGACTGTCTGGGGGTGAAGCTTTCTTT
V gene: TRBV7-7; J gene: TRBJ2-5; D gene: TRBD2; clone size: .; CDR3 protein: CASSLGTSGGALQETQYF; CDR3 DNA: TGTGCTAGCAGCTTGGGGACTAGCGGGGGGGCGTTACAAGAGACCCAGTACTTC
V gene: TRBV4-2; J gene: TRBJ2-1; D gene: .; clone size: once; CDR3 protein: CASSQDRGRRGWSYNEQFF; CDR3 DNA: TGTGCCAGCAGCCAAGATCGGGGAAGGCGCGGTTGGTCCTACAATGAGCAGTTCTTC
V gene: TRBV6-5; J gene: TRBJ1-1; D gene: .; clone size: few; CDR3 protein: CASSLETGATEAFF; CDR3 DNA: TGTGCCAGCAGTTTGGAGACAGGAGCTACCGAAGCTTTCTTT
V gene: TRBV18; J gene: TRBJ1-4; D gene: TRBD1; clone size: .; CDR3 protein: CASSPIQGTNEKLFF; CDR3 DNA: TGTGCCAGCTCACCAATACAGGGGACTAATGAAAAACTGTTTTTT
V gene: TRBV10-2; J gene: TRBJ2-1; D gene: TRBD1; clone size: many; CDR3 protein: CASTGPLTGDNEQFF; CDR3 DNA: TGCGCCAGCACCGGCCCCTTGACAGGGGACAATGAGCAGTTCTTC
V gene: TRBV4-1; J gene: TRBJ2-7; D gene: .; clone size: .; CDR3 protein: CASSILRESYEQYF; CDR3 DNA: TGCGCCAGCAGCATACTACGGGAATCCTACGAGCAGTACTTC
V gene: TRBV7-2; J gene: TRBJ2-2; D gene: .; clone size: .; CDR3 protein: CASSLATSPGELFF; CDR3 DNA: TGTGCCAGCAGCTTAGCGACTAGTCCCGGGGAGCTGTTTTTT
V gene: TRBV5-1; J gene: TRBJ2-7; D gene: .; clone size: few; CDR3 protein: CASSLPSQTSYEQYF; CDR3 DNA: TGCGCCAGCAGCTTGCCTTCGCAGACTTCCTACGAGCAGTACTTC
V gene: TRBV6-7; J gene: TRBJ1-5; D gene: .; clone size: .; CDR3 protein: CASSSKSTVRRGPQHF; CDR3 DNA: TGTGCCAGCAGTTCCAAGAGTACAGTTCGACGGGGGCCCCAGCATTTT
V gene: TRBV12-3/TRBV12-4; J gene: TRBJ2-7; D gene: TRBD2; clone size: few; CDR3 protein: CASSLIGLAGSYEQYF; CDR3 DNA: TGTGCCAGCAGTTTAATCGGGCTAGCGGGATCCTACGAGCAGTACTTC
V gene: TRBV4-1; J gene: TRBJ1-4; D gene: .; clone size: .; CDR3 protein: CASSQDKGRNEKLFF; CDR3 DNA: TGCGCCAGCAGCCAGGATAAGGGGCGAAATGAAAAACTGTTTTTT
V gene: TRBV7-9; J gene: TRBJ1-4; D gene: TRBD1; clone size: many; CDR3 protein: CASSGRQGLTTNEKLFF; CDR3 DNA: TGTGCCAGCAGCGGCCGACAGGGGCTGACAACTAATGAAAAACTGTTTTTT
V gene: TRBV10-3; J gene: TRBJ2-1; D gene: TRBD2; clone size: .; CDR3 protein: CAISEPGTSGIRYNEQFF; CDR3 DNA: TGTGCCATCAGTGAGCCCGGGACTAGCGGGATCAGGTACAATGAGCAGTTCTTC
V gene: TRBV7-9; J gene: TRBJ2-1; D gene: TRBD2; clone size: .; CDR3 protein: CASSSSSGAYNEQFF; CDR3 DNA: TGTGCCAGCAGCTCCTCTAGCGGAGCCTACAATGAGCAGTTCTTC
V gene: TRBV24-1; J gene: TRBJ2-1; D gene: .; clone size: few; CDR3 protein: CATSDFLHAEQFF; CDR3 DNA: TGTGCCACCAGTGACTTCCTCCACGCGGAGCAGTTCTTC
V gene: TRBV20-1; J gene: TRBJ2-1; D gene: TRBD1; clone size: once; CDR3 protein: CSAPTGESYNEQFF; CDR3 DNA: TGCAGTGCTCCTACAGGGGAGTCCTACAATGAGCAGTTCTTC
V gene: TRBV27; J gene: TRBJ2-7; D gene: TRBD2; clone size: once; CDR3 protein: CASSLSLAGNYEQYF; CDR3 DNA: TGTGCCAGCAGTTTAAGCCTAGCGGGAAACTACGAGCAGTACTTC
V gene: TRBV12-3/TRBV12-4; J gene: TRBJ2-1; D gene: .; clone size: .; CDR3 protein: CASSFIWNEQFF; CDR3 DNA: TGTGCCAGCAGTTTTATATGGAATGAGCAGTTCTTC
V gene: TRBV28; J gene: TRBJ1-1; D gene: .; clone size: few; CDR3 protein: CASSLLWGTAAEAFF; CDR3 DNA: TGTGCCAGCAGTTTATTGTGGGGGACGGCGGCAGAAGCTTTCTTT
V gene: TRBV29-1; J gene: TRBJ2-7; D gene: TRBD2; clone size: .; CDR3 protein: CSVGLAGAYEQYF; CDR3 DNA: TGCAGCGTTGGACTAGCGGGAGCGTACGAGCAGTACTTC
V gene: TRBV9; J gene: TRBJ2-7; D gene: .; clone size: few; CDR3 protein: CASSVGRESSYEQYF; CDR3 DNA: TGTGCCAGCAGCGTAGGGCGGGAAAGCTCCTACGAGCAGTACTTC
V gene: TRBV7-2; J gene: TRBJ2-7; D gene: .; clone size: .; CDR3 protein: CASSRRLVRSYEQYF; CDR3 DNA: TGTGCCAGCAGCCGCAGACTAGTTCGCTCCTACGAGCAGTACTTC
V gene: TRBV12-3/TRBV12-4; J gene: TRBJ1-2; D gene: .; clone size: few; CDR3 protein: CASTRQGFGYTF; CDR3 DNA: TGTGCCAGCACCCGGCAGGGGTTTGGCTACACCTTC
V gene: TRBV7-9; J gene: TRBJ1-2; D gene: .; clone size: few; CDR3 protein: CASSPPRQAQRAGYTF; CDR3 DNA: TGTGCCAGCAGCCCCCCGAGACAGGCCCAAAGGGCTGGCTACACCTTC
V gene: TRBV7-9; J gene: TRBJ1-2; D gene: .; clone size: .; CDR3 protein: CASSPPTRGNYGYTF; CDR3 DNA: TGTGCCAGCAGCCCCCCAACCCGGGGGAACTATGGCTACACCTTC
V gene: TRBV29-1; J gene: TRBJ2-2; D gene: .; clone size: few; CDR3 protein: CSVETPRVGELFF; CDR3 DNA: TGCAGCGTTGAAACTCCCAGGGTGGGGGAGCTGTTTTTT
V gene: TRBV10-3; J gene: TRBJ2-5; D gene: .; clone size: .; CDR3 protein: CAISEYWTRIQETQYF; CDR3 DNA: TGTGCCATCAGTGAGTACTGGACACGGATACAAGAGACCCAGTACTTC